Each of the 10 T cell receptor beta chains below was sequenced from the same sample in a study of cytotoxic CD8 clonotypes in ibrutinib-treated CLL. The method was immunoSEQ multiplex PCR; TCRdb's version includes in-frame clones alone and lacks a portion of them. Here the sample spans 42,000 or so clones, 65% to 70% being singletons. Source: PBMCs, taken at disease progression, from a patient treated with ibrutinib. These receptors originate from a human donor with chronic lymphocytic leukemia.

The gene calls are TRBV16 and TRBJ1-1; tentative D call: TRBD1 (6 bases). CDR1 is KGHSY, CDR2 FQNENV, per germline. CDR3 length: 15 residues. Trimming took 4 bases from V and 0 from J, leaving 12 bases between them. CDR3 residues: CASSRLRGMNTEAFF. Here the CDR3 DNA reads TGTGCCAGCAGCCGCCTCAGGGGCATGAACACTGAAGCTTTCTTT.

The chain recombines TRBV5-8 with TRBJ1-3, with D possibly TRBD1 on 5 matching bases. Germline values: CDR1 SGHTS, CDR2 YDEGEE. The CDR3 spans 15 residues. Trimming took 3 bases from V and 0 from J, leaving 10 bases between them. In DNA form, the CDR3 reads TGTGCCAGCAGCTCCGCAGGGTTCTCTGGAAACACCATATATTTT. This gives the protein CASSSAGFSGNTIYF.

This chain connects TRBV6-1 to TRBJ2-7; D ambiguous. Per germline, CDR1 MNHNS and CDR2 SASEGT. Trimming took 6 bases from V and 0 from J, leaving 15 bases between them. This CDR3 spans 15 amino acids. The CDR3 loop reads CASRDLAPSSYEQYF. In nucleotides, the CDR3 is TGTGCCAGCAGGGATTTGGCACCAAGCTCCTACGAGCAGTACTTC.

In nucleotides, the CDR3 is TGCGCCAGCAGTCAAAACATGACCTACGAGCAGTACTTC. It translates to CASSQNMTYEQYF. The chain links TRBV23-1 to TRBJ2-7; D is unclear. TRBV23-1 is given ORF status, its function remaining uncertain. The CDR3 sequence is 13 residues long. Trimming shortened V by 2 bases and J by 2 bases, and 7 bases separated the two germline ends.

The rearrangement uses TRBV6-5 and TRBJ2-1; TRBD2 matches 15 bases. In germline, CDR1 is MNHEY, CDR2 SVGAGI. Losses at the gene ends were 2 bases for V and 8 bases for J; bases not matched to a gene: 1. This CDR3 is 15 amino acids long. This CDR3 reads CASSYRTSGRDEQFF. The DNA for the CDR3 is TGTGCCAGCAGTTACAGGACTAGCGGGAGGGATGAGCAGTTCTTC.

The chain carries TRBV18 and TRBJ2-7; 10 bases match TRBD2. From germline, CDR1 is KGHSH and CDR2 LQKENI. This CDR3 has 16 residues. After removal of 0 bases from V and 1 base from J, the junction contained 3 bases not matched to a gene. This chain's CDR3 is CASSPPSGRPSYEQYF. The CDR3 DNA sequence: TGTGCCAGCTCACCACCTAGCGGGAGGCCTTCCTACGAGCAGTACTTC.

V and J are TRBV28 and TRBJ1-5; no clear D gene. The CDR3 sequence is 12 residues long. CDR1 is MDHEN, CDR2 SYDVKM, per germline. Trimming stripped 3 bases from V and 4 bases from J, with 4 bases between. CDR3 amino acids: CASSFDNQPQHF. In DNA, the CDR3 is TGTGCCAGCAGTTTTGATAATCAGCCCCAGCATTTT.

The chain combines TRBV11-3 with TRBJ2-1; 8 nucleotides agree with TRBD2. The CDR3 has 17 amino acids. The J segment lost 3 bases and the V segment lost 3 bases, leaving 10 bases of the junction unmatched. Germline lookup yields CDR1 SGHNT and CDR2 YENEEA. CDR3 DNA: TGTGCCAGCAGCTTTATAGCGGGGCGTATCCACTACAATGAGCAGTTCTTC. It is translated as CASSFIAGRIHYNEQFF. The variable domain in full, with the rest retrieved from reference TRBV11-3 and TRBJ2-1, is EAGVVQSPRYKIIEKKQPVAFWCNPISGHNTLYWYLQNLGQGPELLIRYENEEAVDDSQLPKDRFSAERLKGVDSTLKIQPAELGDSAVYLCASSFIAGRIHYNEQFFGPGTRLTVL.

This chain links TRBV7-9 with TRBJ2-1; TRBD1 agrees at 7 bases. Germline CDR1 reads SEHNR; CDR2 reads FQNEAQ (reference sequence). Trimming cost V 4 bases and J 2 bases; bases outside gene matches: 5. This CDR3 region has 15 residues. CDR3 loop: CASSSSTGAYNEQFF. In DNA, the CDR3 is TGTGCCAGCAGCTCGTCAACAGGGGCCTACAATGAGCAGTTCTTC.

The gene calls are TRBV29-1 and TRBJ2-4, with D perhaps matching TRBD1 (6 bases). V was shortened by 3 bases and J by 0 bases, with 12 bases between the two germline ends. This CDR3 contains 15 residues. The germline V gene has CDR1 SQVTM and CDR2 ANQGSEA. CDR3 coding DNA: TGCAGCGTTGAGGGACACCTTATAGCCAAAAACATTCAGTACTTC. Protein product: CSVEGHLIAKNIQYF.